This TCR beta chain was profiled in a study of blood T cell repertoires in COVID-19. Overall study: Italy, Spain and the United States were the sources of the convalescent and acute COVID-19 samples. T cells, B-cell-depleted T cells, or PBMCs supplied cDNA or gDNA.

Seattle patients were enrolled during active infection and followed longitudinally. Original analysis: Estimates of nucleated cell counts were drawn from the amplification of reference gene primers. TCRdb keeps only in-frame clones here, not all; method: immunoSEQ multiplex PCR. V and J calls and clone size are as listed in that table; D and trimming were resolved from the DNA. The sample holds fewer than 250,000 clones; 92% are singletons and the top ten take over 0.8%. The clonotype originates from a young man with COVID-19, enrolled during active disease. Sequencing was done on a sample of peripheral blood.

This CDR3 is CARPLDGNSNQPQHF. The CDR3 DNA sequence: TGTGCCAGACCCCTAGACGGGAATAGCAATCAGCCCCAGCATTTT. The J gene is TRBJ1-5, the V gene TRBV21-1. TRBV21-1 is assigned pseudogene status. The CDR3 totals 15 residues.